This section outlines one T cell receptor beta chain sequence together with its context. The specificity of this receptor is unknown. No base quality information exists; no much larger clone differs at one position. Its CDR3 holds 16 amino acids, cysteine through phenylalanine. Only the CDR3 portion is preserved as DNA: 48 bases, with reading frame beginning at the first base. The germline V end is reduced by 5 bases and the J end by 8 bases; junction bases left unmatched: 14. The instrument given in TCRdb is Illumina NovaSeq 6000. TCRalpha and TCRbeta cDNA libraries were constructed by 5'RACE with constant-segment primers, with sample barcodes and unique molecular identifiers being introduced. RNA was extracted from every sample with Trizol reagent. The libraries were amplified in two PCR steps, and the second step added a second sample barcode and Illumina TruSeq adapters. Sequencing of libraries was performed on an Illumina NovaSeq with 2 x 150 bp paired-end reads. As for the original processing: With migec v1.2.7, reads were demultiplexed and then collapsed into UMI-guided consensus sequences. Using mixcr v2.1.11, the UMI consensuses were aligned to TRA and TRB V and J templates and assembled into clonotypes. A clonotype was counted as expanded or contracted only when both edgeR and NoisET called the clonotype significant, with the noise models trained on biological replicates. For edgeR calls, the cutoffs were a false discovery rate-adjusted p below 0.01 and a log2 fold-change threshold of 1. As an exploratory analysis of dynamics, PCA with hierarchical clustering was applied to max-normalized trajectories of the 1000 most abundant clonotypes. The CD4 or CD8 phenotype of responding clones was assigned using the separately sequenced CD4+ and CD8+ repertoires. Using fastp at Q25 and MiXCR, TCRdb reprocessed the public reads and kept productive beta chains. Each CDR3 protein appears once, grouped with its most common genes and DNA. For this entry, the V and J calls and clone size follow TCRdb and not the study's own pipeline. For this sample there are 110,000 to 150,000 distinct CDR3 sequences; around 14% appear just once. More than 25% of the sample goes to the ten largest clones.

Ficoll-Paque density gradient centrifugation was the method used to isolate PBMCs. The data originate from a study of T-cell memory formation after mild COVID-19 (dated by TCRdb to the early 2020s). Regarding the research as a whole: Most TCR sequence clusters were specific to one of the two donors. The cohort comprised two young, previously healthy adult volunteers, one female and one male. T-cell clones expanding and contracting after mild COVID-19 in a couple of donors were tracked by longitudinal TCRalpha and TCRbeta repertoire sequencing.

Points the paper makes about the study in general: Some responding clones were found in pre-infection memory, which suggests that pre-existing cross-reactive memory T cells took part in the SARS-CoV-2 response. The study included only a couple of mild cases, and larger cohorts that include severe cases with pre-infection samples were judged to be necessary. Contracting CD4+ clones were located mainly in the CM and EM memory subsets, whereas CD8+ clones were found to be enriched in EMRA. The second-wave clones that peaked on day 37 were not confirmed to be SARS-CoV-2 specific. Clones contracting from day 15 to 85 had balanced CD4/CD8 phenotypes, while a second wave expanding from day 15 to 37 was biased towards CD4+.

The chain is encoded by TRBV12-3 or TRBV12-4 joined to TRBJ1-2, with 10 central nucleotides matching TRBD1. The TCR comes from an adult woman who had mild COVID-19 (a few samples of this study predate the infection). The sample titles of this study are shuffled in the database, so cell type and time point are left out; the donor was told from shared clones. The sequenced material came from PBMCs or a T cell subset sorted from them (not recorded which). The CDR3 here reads CASSLTLRTGGYGYTF. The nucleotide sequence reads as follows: TGTGCCAGCAGTCTCACCCTCCGGACAGGGGGTTACGGCTACACCTTC.